Shown below are 13 T cell receptor beta chains from a single sample sequenced in a study of regulatory T cells in long-lasting Graves disease. Time point described: persistent/refractory GD, antithyroid drugs over 5 years with positive TRAb. Researchers made the TCR library from RNA that was extracted from PBMCs. Combining iRepertoire HTBI primers with Arm-PCR of CDR3 regions, the authors built TCR beta libraries. MiXCR, run by TCRdb on the multiplex PCR reads, gives a single entry per CDR3 protein. The sample gives 350,000 to 500,000 distinct CDR3 sequences, roughly a fifth of which show up once; 13% to 15% is in the top ten. The material sequenced was peripheral blood mononuclear cells (PBMCs), taken when the disease was refractory, from a patient treated with antithyroid drugs. These receptors were collected from a female donor with Graves disease.

The sample holds many counts of this clonotype. In DNA form, the CDR3 reads TGTGCCAGCAGTCGACGGACAGGGTTAAGCGAGCAGTACTTC. This translates into CASSRRTGLSEQYF. The V and J genes are TRBV28 and TRBJ2-7; TRBD1 matches 8 bases. Germline CDR1 and CDR2: MDHEN and SYDVKM. The V gene end was trimmed by 5 bases and the J gene end by 6 bases; junction bases not matched to a gene: 9. The CDR3 extends over 14 amino acids.

The V gene is TRBV6-1, the J gene TRBJ1-1; TRBD1 is a possible D gene (5 bases). This CDR3 contains 14 residues. The V and J ends lost 6 bases and 3 bases respectively, with 14 bases between them. CDR1 MNHNS and CDR2 SASEGT come from the germline V gene. CDR3 sequence: CASSLAREDTEAFF. The CDR3, as DNA: TGTGCCAGCAGCCTCGCCAGGGAGGACACTGAAGCTTTCTTT.

At least ten counts were recorded for this clonotype. This chain connects TRBV12-3 or TRBV12-4 to TRBJ1-5, with 8 positions matching TRBD1. Germline trimming cut 5 bases from V and 3 bases from J; bases unmatched to any gene: 12. The CDR3 is made up of 17 amino acids. The chain's CDR3 is CASSTRGGTGLNQPQHF. The CDR3 coding sequence is TGTGCCAGCAGTACGAGAGGGGGGACAGGCCTCAATCAGCCCCAGCATTTT.

This chain uses TRBV6-2 or TRBV6-3 with TRBJ1-3; possible D gene TRBD1, 5 bases. The CDR3 length is 13 residues. CDR1 and CDR2 from the germline V gene are MNHEY and SVGEGT. Trimming stripped 2 bases from V and 3 bases from J, with 5 bases between. The CDR3 sequence: CASSYRGGNTIYF. CDR3 coding DNA: TGTGCCAGCAGTTACAGGGGTGGAAACACCATATATTTT.

The table lists this clonotype with a few counts. The chain links TRBV7-7 to TRBJ2-5; possible D gene TRBD2, 6 bases. Germline lookup yields CDR1 SSHAT and CDR2 FNYEAQ (reference sequence). The V end was cut by 3 bases, the J end by 4 bases, with 15 bases between. This CDR3 spans 15 amino acids. The CDR3 coding sequence is TGTGCCAGCAGCTTCCGATACGAGGAGGGAGAGACCCAGTACTTC. Translated: CASSFRYEEGETQYF.

This clonotype came up many times. The V call is TRBV7-9, the J call TRBJ1-5, with D maybe TRBD1 (5 bases). The CDR3 is 17 residues long. The ends were cut back, 4 bases at V and 1 base at J, with 17 bases in the middle. Germline assignment: CDR1 SEHNR and CDR2 FQNEAQ (reference sequence). The DNA for the CDR3 is TGTGCCAGCAGCTACACGAGCGGAGGGGTGAGCAATCAGCCCCAGCATTTT. Residues: CASSYTSGGVSNQPQHF.

This chain joins TRBV9 and TRBJ2-5; a possible D gene is TRBD1 (6 bases). This CDR3 region has 15 residues. V was clipped by 4 bases and J by 4 bases, with 17 bases between them. Germline CDR1 and CDR2: SGDLS and YYNGEE. CDR3 in amino acids: CASSPRGGMTETQYF. CDR3 nucleotide sequence: TGTGCCAGCAGCCCGAGAGGGGGAATGACAGAGACCCAGTACTTC.

This clonotype was counted at least ten times. The rearrangement uses TRBV28 and TRBJ1-5; 7 bases agree with TRBD1. The junction had 20 bases not matched to a gene; V was cut back by 6 bases and J by 15 bases. CDR1 and CDR2 from the germline V gene are MDHEN and SYDVKM. This CDR3 has 15 amino acids. CDR3 DNA: TGTGCCAGCAGCCGAGACAGGGTTGAGGTTCGGGTTTCGCATTTT. This encodes CASSRDRVEVRVSHF.

This clonotype occurred many times. The V gene is TRBV20-1, the J gene TRBJ2-5, with 13 bases that match TRBD2. The junction had 4 bases not matched to a gene; V was cut back by 4 bases and J by 5 bases. The CDR3 is 14 amino acids. Germline V gene lookup returns CDR1 DFQATT and CDR2 SNEGSKA (reference sequence). CDR3 residues: CSATGTSGAETQYF. In DNA, the CDR3 is TGCAGTGCTACAGGGACTAGCGGGGCTGAGACCCAGTACTTC.

This clonotype showed up just a few times. The rearrangement uses TRBV20-1 and TRBJ1-5; 9 nucleotides line up with TRBD1. CDR1 and CDR2 (germline): DFQATT, SNEGSKA (reference sequence). The CDR3 has 14 residues. The V and J ends lost 6 bases and 3 bases, in that order; junction bases with no gene match: 6. The CDR3 here is CSAIGQGNNQPQHF. For the CDR3, the DNA is TGCAGTGCCATTGGACAGGGGAACAATCAGCCCCAGCATTTT.

There are many counts of this clonotype. The CDR3 nucleotides are TGTGCCAGCAGCTTAGCAGGACAAGTCTATGGCTACACCTTC. Translated, it gives CASSLAGQVYGYTF. The chain is built from TRBV7-8 and TRBJ1-2, with D possibly matching TRBD1 (5 bases). CDR3 length: 14 amino acids. Trimming cost V 0 bases and J 4 bases, with 9 bases left between them. CDR1 is SGHVS, CDR2 FQNEAQ, per germline.

This clonotype was detected many times. The chain links TRBV7-8 to TRBJ2-5, with D perhaps matching TRBD1 (6 bases). The CDR3 extends over 16 amino acids. Looked up from germline, CDR1 is SGHVS and CDR2 is FQNEAQ. V was cut by 7 bases and J by 1 base, with 19 bases left in between. CDR3 DNA: TGTGCCAGCAAACGCCCCGGGACATTTTCCCAAGAGACCCAGTACTTC. It yields the protein CASKRPGTFSQETQYF.

This clonotype was recorded many times. The CDR3: CASSLFLAGGFGRTGELFF. The DNA of the CDR3 is TGTGCCAGCAGTTTATTTCTAGCGGGAGGTTTCGGTAGGACCGGGGAGCTGTTTTTT. This rearrangement joins TRBV28 to TRBJ2-2, with 11 bases aligning to TRBD2. V was pared by 1 base and J by 5 bases, with 12 bases of the junction left unmatched. The CDR3 is made up of 19 amino acids. The germline CDR1 and CDR2 sequences are MDHEN and SYDVKM.